This entry lists 4 T cell receptor beta chains sequenced from one sample in a study of control samples from healthy donors and cancer patients (dated by TCRdb to the early 2020s). The protocol used for the library was the immunoSEQ multiplex PCR assay. As stored in TCRdb, this immuneACCESS dataset retains in-frame rearrangements with V and J assigned. A fraction of the clones does not appear; measured against another copy, unresolved V genes explain less than half of the discrepancy, and the remainder lacks a known reason. For this sample the table gives around 100,000 clones, of which 75% to 90% were detected only once. Jointly, the top ten make up approximately 20% of the sample. The sequencing sample was made of PBMCs. The receptors were gathered from a man aged 60-69 years with lung cancer.

V and J are TRBV6-5 and TRBJ2-7; D possibly corresponds to TRBD2 (6 bases). Trimming removed 6 bases at V and 3 bases at J, with 9 bases between. Germline CDR1 is MNHEY and CDR2 is SVGAGI. The CDR3 length is 12 residues. In nucleotides, the CDR3 is TGTGCCAGCAGGCGCGGGGACTACGAGCAGTACGTC. Translated: CASRRGDYEQYV.

The chain is built from TRBV6-1 and TRBJ2-2; TRBD1 might be the D (5 bases). V was shortened by 4 bases and J by 1 base, with 13 bases between the two germline ends. The CDR3 consists of 16 residues. The germline V gene encodes CDR1 MNHNS and CDR2 SASEGT. The CDR3 region has the DNA TGTGCCAGCAGTGGGTTGGGGCAGGGGAACACCGGGGAGCTGTTTTTT. It codes for CASSGLGQGNTGELFF.

The CDR3 bases are TGTGCCAGCAGCGGGGGAAGCACAGATACGCAGTATTTT. As protein: CASSGGSTDTQYF. This chain joins TRBV6-5 and TRBJ2-3; a weak D match, TRBD2 (6 bases). Germline lookup yields CDR1 MNHEY and CDR2 SVGAGI. The V end lost 6 bases, the J end lost 0 bases, and 7 bases lay between the germline ends. The CDR3 runs 13 residues.

The CDR3 reads CASSPPGVDETQYF. For the CDR3, the DNA is TGTGCCAGCAGCCCTCCAGGGGTTGACGAGACCCAGTACTTC. The chain is built from TRBV7-2 and TRBJ2-5; D is possibly TRBD1 (6 bases). This CDR3 has 14 amino acids. With 5 bases removed from V and 5 bases from J, the gap between germline ends came to 15 bases. The germline V gene has CDR1 SGHTA and CDR2 FQGNSA.